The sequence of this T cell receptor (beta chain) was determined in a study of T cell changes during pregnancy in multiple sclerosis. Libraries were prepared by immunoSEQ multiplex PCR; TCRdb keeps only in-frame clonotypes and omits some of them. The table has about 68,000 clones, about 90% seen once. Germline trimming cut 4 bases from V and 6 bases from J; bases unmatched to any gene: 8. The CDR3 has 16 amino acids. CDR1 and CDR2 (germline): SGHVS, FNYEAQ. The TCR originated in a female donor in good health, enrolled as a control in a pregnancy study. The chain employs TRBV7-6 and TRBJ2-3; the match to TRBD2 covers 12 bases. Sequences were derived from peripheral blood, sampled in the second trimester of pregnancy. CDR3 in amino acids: CASSYGTSGLGDTQYF. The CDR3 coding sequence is TGTGCCAGCAGCTACGGGACTAGCGGGCTGGGGGATACGCAGTATTTT.